This T cell receptor beta chain was identified during a study of cytomegalovirus exposure and HLA in healthy donors. Amplification used 60 Vbeta primers and 13 Jbeta primers. Using immunoSEQ multiplex PCR, the repertoire was profiled, and TCRdb retains in-frame clones only, with some absent. The sample consists of 85,000 to 100,000 clones, 69% of them appearing once. V was pared by 1 base and J by 1 base, with 9 bases between. The CDR3 runs 15 residues. CDR1 and CDR2 from the germline V gene are SGHRS and YFSETQ. For this clone: What it binds is not known.

Study results and limitations: Confirmation was obtained in vitro that three CMV-associated chains are specific for CMV antigens. Presence/absence analyses took donor sequencing depth as roughly uniform.

The J gene is TRBJ1-3, the V gene TRBV5-1; D might be TRBD1 (5 bases). The clonotype comes from a man in his fifties or sixties in good health and CMV-seronegative. Sequenced sample: PBMCs. The CDR3 DNA is TGCGCCAGCAGCTTGTCTCCAGGGTCTGGAAACACCATATATTTT. Translated: CASSLSPGSGNTIYF.